This T cell receptor (beta chain) stems from a study of blood T cells in healthy people across ages. Study in general: Through template switching, about one barcoded beta molecule was captured per two T cells, as measured in model experiments.

Alongside a J-beta primer mix, a sample-barcoded 5' primer served in a second PCR lasting about 6 to 12 cycles. TCRdb re-analysed the 5' RACE reads in MiXCR, keeping a single row per CDR3 protein. The profile covers about 720,000 distinct CDR3 sequences, with 20% to 25% appearing a single time and roughly 22% taken by the ten largest. Study-wide findings and caveats: Age advanced and TCR beta diversity per million T cells fell, roughly linearly. Correlation between TCR beta diversity and naive T cell percentage was strong. Among long-lived donors, naive CD4+ cells were more numerous and diversity higher than in aged donors.

A word on this clonotype: Antigen: not known.

The CDR3 extends over 13 amino acids. CDR1 and CDR2 from the germline V gene are MNHNY and SVGAGI (reference sequence). The V end was cut by 0 bases, the J end by 5 bases, with 7 bases between. This chain uses TRBV6-6 with TRBJ2-5; D unresolved. Sequencing input: blood. This TCR was sampled from a man between 65 and 85 years old in good health. CDR3 region: CASSYSNGETQYF. CDR3 sequence (DNA): TGTGCCAGCAGTTACTCGAACGGGGAGACCCAGTACTTC.